The 21 T cell receptor beta chains listed next were all sequenced from one sample in a study of T cell changes during pregnancy in multiple sclerosis. The data were produced by immunoSEQ multiplex PCR, yet TCRdb's version contains in-frame clones alone and is incomplete. The data show tens of thousands of clones, roughly nine tenths seen once. The sample consisted of CD4+ T cells from peripheral blood mononuclear cells, taken in the first trimester of pregnancy. These TCRs come from a female donor with multiple sclerosis, enrolled in a pregnancy study.

This chain uses TRBV7-8 with TRBJ2-1; TRBD2 aligns across 8 bases. The CDR3 has 16 amino acids. Germline assignment: CDR1 SGHVS and CDR2 FQNEAQ. V lost 5 bases, J lost 4 bases, and 10 bases stayed unmatched. CDR3 coding DNA: TGTGCCAGCAGCCCCCCGGGACTAGGGGGGTACAATGAGCAGTTCTTC. Its protein is CASSPPGLGGYNEQFF.

The rearrangement uses TRBV5-6 and TRBJ2-5; a weak D match, TRBD2 (6 bases). The CDR3 has 15 amino acids. Germline V lookup: CDR1 SGHDT, CDR2 YYEEEE. The V end lost 0 bases, the J end lost 5 bases, and 14 bases lay between the germline ends. The chain's CDR3 is CASSLDWREPETQYF. CDR3 bases: TGTGCCAGCAGCTTGGACTGGCGGGAACCCGAGACCCAGTACTTC.

The chain has TRBV4-2 and TRBJ2-6; D perhaps matches TRBD2 (5 bases). This CDR3 has 15 amino acids. The ends were cut back, 1 base at V and 9 bases at J, with 13 bases in the middle. Per germline, CDR1 LGHNA and CDR2 YNFKEQ. This chain's CDR3 is CASSQVGEGDNVLTF. For the CDR3, the DNA is TGTGCCAGCAGCCAAGTCGGTGAGGGAGACAACGTCCTGACTTTC.

J is TRBJ1-3 and V is TRBV6-1; the D is unclear. V was shortened by 3 bases and J by 4 bases, with 13 bases between the two germline ends. Germline values: CDR1 MNHNS, CDR2 SASEGT. This CDR3 comprises 15 residues. CDR3 amino acids: CASSDEVAYGNTIYF. CDR3 DNA: TGTGCCAGCAGTGACGAGGTAGCTTACGGAAACACCATATATTTT.

The chain links TRBV7-9 to TRBJ2-3, with 15 bases aligning to TRBD2. CDR3 length: 16 residues. Trimming removed 6 bases from V and 3 bases from J; junction bases left unmatched: 4. Germline V CDR1 and CDR2: SEHNR, FQNEAQ (reference sequence). CDR3 nucleotide sequence: TGTGCCAGCAGTTCCGGGACTAGCGGGAGGACAGATACGCAGTATTTT. This codes for CASSSGTSGRTDTQYF.

This sequence joins TRBV7-6 and TRBJ2-7, with a weak D call TRBD2 (7 bases). The V end was cut by 7 bases, the J end by 6 bases, with 16 bases between. This CDR3 has 13 residues. Germline V gene sequence: CDR1 SGHVS, CDR2 FNYEAQ. CDR3 sequence (DNA): TGTGCCAGCACCCCAGTGGGAGGGGGCGAGCAGTACTTC. Amino acid sequence: CASTPVGGGEQYF.

This clone has just a few counts. V gene TRBV7-2 combines with J gene TRBJ2-7; TRBD2 matches at 11 bases. With V trimmed by 4 bases and J by 6 bases, 5 bases remained unmatched. The CDR3 totals 14 residues. The germline gives CDR1 SGHTA, CDR2 FQGNSA. The CDR3 here is CASSYTSGSGEQYF. The CDR3 DNA reads as TGTGCCAGCAGCTATACTAGCGGGAGCGGCGAGCAGTACTTC. The entire variable domain, with the rest obtained from reference TRBV7-2 and TRBJ2-7, is as follows: GAGVSQSPSNKVTEKGKDVELRCDPISGHTALYWYRQSLGQGLEFLIYFQGNSAPDKSGLPSDRFSAERTGGSVSTLTIQRTQQEDSAVYLCASSYTSGSGEQYFGPGTRLTVT.

In DNA form, the CDR3 reads TGTGCCAGCAGCTTGTTTTCGGGTGGCACAGATACGCAGTATTTT. It specifies CASSLFSGGTDTQYF. The chain uses TRBV5-8 and TRBJ2-3; D unresolved. V gave up 1 base and J gave up 1 base, with 10 bases separating them. Germline values: CDR1 SGHTS, CDR2 YDEGEE. CDR3 length equals 15 residues. Combining the CDR3 with reference TRBV5-8 and TRBJ2-3 gives the whole variable domain EAGVTQSPTHLIKTRGQQATLRCSPISGHTSVYWYQQALGLGLQFLLWYDEGEERNRGNFPPRFSGRQFPNYSSELNVNALELEDSALYLCASSLFSGGTDTQYFGPGTRLTVL.

This clone was detected a few times. J is TRBJ1-2 and V is TRBV5-1, with TRBD1 identical over 11 bases. The J segment lost 4 bases and the V segment lost 1 base, leaving 6 bases of the junction unmatched. Germline-derived CDR1 and CDR2 are SGHRS and YFSETQ. This CDR3 spans 16 amino acids. The CDR3, as DNA: TGCGCCAGCAGCTTGACCTCCGGGACAGGGGGCTATGGCTACACCTTC. It translates to CASSLTSGTGGYGYTF.

This sequence joins TRBV5-1 and TRBJ2-3, with D tentatively TRBD2 (6 bases). Germline V CDR1 and CDR2: SGHRS, YFSETQ. The CDR3 is made up of 19 amino acids. V dropped 5 bases and J dropped 0 bases, with 25 bases sitting between them. The CDR3 region has the DNA TGCGCCAGCAGGAAAGGAGGGCCCACCGGAGACACTAGCACAGATACGCAGTATTTT. Protein product: CASRKGGPTGDTSTDTQYF.

This clone was recorded once. This chain links TRBV28 with TRBJ1-2; 8 bases map to TRBD1. J was trimmed by 7 bases and V by 6 bases; bases with no gene match: 10. CDR1 and CDR2 (germline): MDHEN, SYDVKM. The CDR3 consists of 14 residues. CDR3 sequence: CASSPTGGLAGYTF. The CDR3 nucleotides read TGTGCCAGCAGCCCTACAGGGGGTTTGGCTGGCTACACCTTC.

This rearrangement joins TRBV6-5 to TRBJ1-1; the match to TRBD1 covers 7 bases. V gave up 5 bases and J gave up 4 bases; unmatched junction bases: 4. CDR3 length: 13 amino acids. Per germline, CDR1 MNHEY and CDR2 SVGAGI. The CDR3 DNA follows: TGTGCCAGCAGTAGACAGGGATTCACTGAAGCTTTCTTT. Encoded protein: CASSRQGFTEAFF.

The chain couples TRBV18 to TRBJ1-5, with D possibly matching TRBD1 (5 bases). Germline V CDR1 and CDR2: KGHSH, LQKENI. V shed 0 bases and J shed 4 bases, with 10 bases lying between them. CDR3 length: 15 amino acids. The CDR3 region has the DNA TGTGCCAGCTCACCACCTGACAGTTGGAATCAGCCCCAGCATTTT. Translated, it gives CASSPPDSWNQPQHF.

The rearrangement links TRBV10-2 to TRBJ2-2; 7 positions match TRBD2. Trimming took 7 bases from V and 1 from J; bases not matched to a gene: 9. The germline V gene encodes CDR1 WSHSY and CDR2 SAAADI. CDR3 length: 16 amino acids. CDR3 in amino acids: CASKRGSGMNTGELFF. The CDR3 bases are TGCGCCAGCAAGAGGGGCAGCGGGATGAACACCGGGGAGCTGTTTTTT.

This clone occurred once. The CDR3 coding sequence is TGTGCCAGCAGTTTAGGGCCCAGGGCCCAGTACTTC. Translating gives CASSLGPRAQYF. V usage is TRBV28 and J usage is TRBJ2-5; tentative D call: TRBD1 (5 bases). The CDR3 has 12 residues. The V and J ends lost 2 bases and 9 bases respectively, with 10 bases between them. The germline gives CDR1 MDHEN, CDR2 SYDVKM.

The CDR3 DNA reads TGTGCCAGCAGCGACTCGACAGGGTTCGGAGCTTTCTTT. It yields the protein CASSDSTGFGAFF. This chain links TRBV6-5 with TRBJ1-1; 7 bases match TRBD1. The CDR3 runs to 13 residues. CDR1 MNHEY and CDR2 SVGAGI come from the germline V gene. V lost 6 bases, J lost 10 bases, and 11 bases stayed unmatched.

The chain combines TRBV6-1 with TRBJ1-1; D is perhaps TRBD1 (5 bases). V lost 2 bases, J lost 1 base, and 17 bases lay in between. CDR1 is MNHNS, CDR2 SASEGT, per germline. This CDR3 is built from 17 residues. The CDR3 bases are TGTGCCAGCAGTGAAAGCCTCCATGGGGCAGCGAACACTGAAGCTTTCTTT. Protein sequence: CASSESLHGAANTEAFF.

This chain links TRBV27 with TRBJ2-7, with 11 bases that match TRBD1. This CDR3 comprises 15 residues. Germline V gene lookup returns CDR1 MNHEY and CDR2 SMNVEV (reference sequence). J gave up 2 bases and V 5 bases, and 5 bases lay outside the gene matches. The CDR3 nucleotides read TGTGCCAGCAGTCTACAGGGACAGGGGGCCTACGAGCAGTACTTC. Its translation: CASSLQGQGAYEQYF.

J is TRBJ2-1 and V is TRBV5-1; D uncertain. The V end was cut by 0 bases, the J end by 6 bases, with 10 bases between. The CDR3 is made up of 14 amino acids. Germline CDR1 and CDR2: SGHRS and YFSETQ. CDR3: CASSLAGGTNEQFF. The CDR3 coding sequence is TGCGCCAGCAGCTTGGCCGGCGGAACCAATGAGCAGTTCTTC.

The V and J genes are TRBV9 and TRBJ2-2; 11 bases align to TRBD2. This CDR3 has 15 amino acids. The germline CDR1 and CDR2 sequences are SGDLS and YYNGEE. The ends lost 4 bases at V and 8 bases at J; junction bases unmatched: 7. CDR3 sequence: CASSPRLAGGGELFF. The CDR3 bases are TGTGCCAGCAGCCCCCGGCTAGCGGGAGGAGGGGAGCTGTTTTTT.

The rearrangement joins TRBV20-1 to TRBJ2-7; 7 nucleotides align to TRBD1. This CDR3 contains 11 residues. V dropped 4 bases and J dropped 5; count of bases not matched to a gene: 2. From germline, CDR1 is DFQATT and CDR2 SNEGSKA (reference sequence). The CDR3 here is CSATTGDEQYF. The CDR3 DNA reads as TGCAGTGCTACAACAGGGGACGAGCAGTACTTC.